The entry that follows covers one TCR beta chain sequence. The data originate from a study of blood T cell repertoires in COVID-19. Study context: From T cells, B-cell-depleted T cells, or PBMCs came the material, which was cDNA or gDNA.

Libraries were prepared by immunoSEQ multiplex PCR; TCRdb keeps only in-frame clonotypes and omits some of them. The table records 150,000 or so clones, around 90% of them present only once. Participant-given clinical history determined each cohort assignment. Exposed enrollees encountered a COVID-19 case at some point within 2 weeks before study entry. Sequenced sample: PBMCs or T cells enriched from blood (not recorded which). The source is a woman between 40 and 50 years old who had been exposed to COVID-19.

In DNA form, the CDR3 reads TGTGCCAGCAGCCAAGAATCTGGCAGGGACACCGGGGAGCTGTTTTTT. The encoded protein is CASSQESGRDTGELFF. The chain recombines TRBV4-2 with TRBJ2-2; D possibly corresponds to TRBD1 (5 bases). CDR3 length: 16 amino acids. Germline loops: CDR1 LGHNA, CDR2 YNFKEQ. V was clipped by 0 bases and J by 3 bases, with 11 bases between them.